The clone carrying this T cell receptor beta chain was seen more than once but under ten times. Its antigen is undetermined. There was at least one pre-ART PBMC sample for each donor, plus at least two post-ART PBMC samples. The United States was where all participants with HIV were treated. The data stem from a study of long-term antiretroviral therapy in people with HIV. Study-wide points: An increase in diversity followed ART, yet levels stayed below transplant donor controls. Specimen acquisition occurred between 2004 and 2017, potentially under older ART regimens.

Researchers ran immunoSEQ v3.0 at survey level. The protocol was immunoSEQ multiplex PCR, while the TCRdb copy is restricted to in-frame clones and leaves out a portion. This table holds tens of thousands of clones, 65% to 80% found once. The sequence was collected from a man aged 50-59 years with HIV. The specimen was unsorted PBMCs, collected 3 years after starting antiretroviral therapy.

CDR3 amino acids: CASSLAAGAQYF. The CDR3 bases are TGTGCCAGCAGCTTGGCGGCGGGAGCGCAGTATTTT. The rearrangement links TRBV5-4 to TRBJ2-3; 7 bases align to TRBD2. CDR1 and CDR2 from the germline V gene are SGHNT and YYREEE (reference sequence). The J segment lost 10 bases and the V segment lost 0 bases, leaving 2 bases of the junction unmatched. There are 12 residues in the CDR3.